The source of this T cell receptor beta chain is a study of cytomegalovirus exposure and HLA in healthy donors. CDR1 is SGHKS, CDR2 YYEKEE, per germline (reference sequence). The CDR3 extends over 14 amino acids. V was clipped by 0 bases and J by 6 bases, with 9 bases between them. PCR involved 60 Vbeta and 13 Jbeta primers. The protocol was immunoSEQ multiplex PCR, while the TCRdb copy is restricted to in-frame clones and leaves out a portion. The sample has around 70,000 clones; under 85% are singletons. The TCR was taken from a woman in her forties in good health and CMV-seropositive. Specimen: PBMCs. The gene calls are TRBV5-5 and TRBJ2-2; D remains unclear. The CDR3 region is CASSLAYVSGELFF. CDR3 DNA sequence: TGTGCCAGCAGCTTGGCGTATGTTTCCGGGGAGCTGTTTTTT.